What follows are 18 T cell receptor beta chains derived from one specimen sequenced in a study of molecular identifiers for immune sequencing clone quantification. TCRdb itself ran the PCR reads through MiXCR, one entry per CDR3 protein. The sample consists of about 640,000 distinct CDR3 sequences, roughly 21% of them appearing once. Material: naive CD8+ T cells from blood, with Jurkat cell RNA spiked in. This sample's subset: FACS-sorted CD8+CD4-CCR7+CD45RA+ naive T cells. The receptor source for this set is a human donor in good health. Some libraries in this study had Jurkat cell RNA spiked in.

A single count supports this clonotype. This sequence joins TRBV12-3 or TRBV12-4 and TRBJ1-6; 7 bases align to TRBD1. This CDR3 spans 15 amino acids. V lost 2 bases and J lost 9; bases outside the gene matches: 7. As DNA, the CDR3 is TGTGCCAGCAGTTTATCCGACAGGGCGGTTTCACCCCTCCACTTT. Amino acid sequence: CASSLSDRAVSPLHF.

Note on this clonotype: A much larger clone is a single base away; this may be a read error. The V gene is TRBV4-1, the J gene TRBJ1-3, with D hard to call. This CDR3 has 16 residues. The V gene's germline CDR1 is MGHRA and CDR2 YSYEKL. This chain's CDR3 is CASSQDALPGGNTICF. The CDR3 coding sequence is TGCGCCAGCAGCCAAGATGCCCTACCAGGAGGAAACACCATATGTTTT.

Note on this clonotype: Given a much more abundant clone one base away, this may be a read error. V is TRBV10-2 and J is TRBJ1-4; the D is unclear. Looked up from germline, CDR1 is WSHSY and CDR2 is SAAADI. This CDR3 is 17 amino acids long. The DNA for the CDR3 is TGCGCCAGCAGTGACCCCCCGGCGGGATGGGCCAATGGAAAACTGTTTTTT. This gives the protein CASSDPPAGWANGKLFF.

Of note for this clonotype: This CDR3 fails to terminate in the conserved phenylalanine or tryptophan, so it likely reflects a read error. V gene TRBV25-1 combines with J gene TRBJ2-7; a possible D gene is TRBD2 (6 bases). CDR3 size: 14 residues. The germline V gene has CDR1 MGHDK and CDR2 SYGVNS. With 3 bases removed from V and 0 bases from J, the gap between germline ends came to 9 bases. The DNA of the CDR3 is TGTGCCAGCAGTGATGGGGGGATCTCCTACGAGCAGTACCTC. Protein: CASSDGGISYEQYL.

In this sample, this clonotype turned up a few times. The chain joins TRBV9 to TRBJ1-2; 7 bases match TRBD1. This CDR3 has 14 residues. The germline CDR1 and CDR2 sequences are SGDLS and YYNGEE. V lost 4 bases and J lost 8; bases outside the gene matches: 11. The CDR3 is CASSPLLGQSGYTF. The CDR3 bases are TGTGCCAGCAGCCCACTCCTGGGACAGTCCGGCTACACCTTC.

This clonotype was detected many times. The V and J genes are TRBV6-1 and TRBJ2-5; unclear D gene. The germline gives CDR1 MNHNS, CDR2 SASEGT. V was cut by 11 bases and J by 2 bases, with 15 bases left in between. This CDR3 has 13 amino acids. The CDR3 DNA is TGTGCCTCCGGGCACCCGCAGCAAGAGACCCAGTACTTC. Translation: CASGHPQQETQYF.

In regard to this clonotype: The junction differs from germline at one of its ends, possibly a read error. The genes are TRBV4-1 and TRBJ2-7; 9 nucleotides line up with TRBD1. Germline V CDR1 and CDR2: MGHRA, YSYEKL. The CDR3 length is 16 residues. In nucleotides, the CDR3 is TGCGCCAGCAGCCCTGGACCGGGACAGGGAACCTACGAGCAGTGCTTC. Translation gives CASSPGPGQGTYEQCF.

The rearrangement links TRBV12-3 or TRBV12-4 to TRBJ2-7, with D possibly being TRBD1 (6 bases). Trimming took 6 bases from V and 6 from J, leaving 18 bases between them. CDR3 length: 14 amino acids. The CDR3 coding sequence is TGTGCCAGCAGGTATACCTCACAGGGTGGCGAGCAGTACTTC. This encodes CASRYTSQGGEQYF.

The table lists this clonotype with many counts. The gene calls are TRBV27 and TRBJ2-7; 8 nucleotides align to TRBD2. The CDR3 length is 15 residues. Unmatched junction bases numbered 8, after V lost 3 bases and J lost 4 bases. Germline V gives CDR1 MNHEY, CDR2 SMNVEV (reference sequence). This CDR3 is CASSFSGGAGYEQYF. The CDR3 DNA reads TGTGCCAGCAGTTTTTCCGGGGGGGCCGGGTACGAGCAGTACTTC.

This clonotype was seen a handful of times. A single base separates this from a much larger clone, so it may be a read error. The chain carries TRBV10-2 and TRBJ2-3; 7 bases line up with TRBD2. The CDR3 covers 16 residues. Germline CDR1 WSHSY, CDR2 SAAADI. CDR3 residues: CASSGPRASGVDTQCF. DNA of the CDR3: TGCGCCAGCAGTGGGCCCCGGGCTAGCGGCGTAGATACGCAGTGTTTT.

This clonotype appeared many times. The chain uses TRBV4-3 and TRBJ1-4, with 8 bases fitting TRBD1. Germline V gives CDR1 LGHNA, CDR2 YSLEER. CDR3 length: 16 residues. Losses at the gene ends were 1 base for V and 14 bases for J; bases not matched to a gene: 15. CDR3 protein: CASSQVGQGAVAALFF. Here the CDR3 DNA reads TGCGCCAGCAGCCAAGTGGGGCAGGGGGCTGTCGCCGCCCTGTTTTTT.

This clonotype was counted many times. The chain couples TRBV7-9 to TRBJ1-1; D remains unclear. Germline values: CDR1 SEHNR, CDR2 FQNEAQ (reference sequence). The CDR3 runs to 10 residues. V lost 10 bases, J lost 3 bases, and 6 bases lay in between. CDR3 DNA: TGTGCCACCCGCTACACTGAAGCTTTCTTT. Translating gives CATRYTEAFF.

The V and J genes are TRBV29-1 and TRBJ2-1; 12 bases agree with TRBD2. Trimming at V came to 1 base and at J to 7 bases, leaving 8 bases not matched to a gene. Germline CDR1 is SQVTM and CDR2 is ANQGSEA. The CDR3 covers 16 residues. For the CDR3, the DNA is TGCAGCGTTGAAGGGACTAGCGGGAATCGGCAAAATGAGCAGTTCTTC. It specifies CSVEGTSGNRQNEQFF.

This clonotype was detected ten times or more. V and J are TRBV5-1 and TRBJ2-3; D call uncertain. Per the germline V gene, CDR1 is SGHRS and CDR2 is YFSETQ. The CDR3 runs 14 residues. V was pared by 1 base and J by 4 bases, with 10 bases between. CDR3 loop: CASSLTSRSDTQYF. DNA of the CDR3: TGCGCCAGCAGCTTGACAAGCCGATCAGATACGCAGTATTTT.

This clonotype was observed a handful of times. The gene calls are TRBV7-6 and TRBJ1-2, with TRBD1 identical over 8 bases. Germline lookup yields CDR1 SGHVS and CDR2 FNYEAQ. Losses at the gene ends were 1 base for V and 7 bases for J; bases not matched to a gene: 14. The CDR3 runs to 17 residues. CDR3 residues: CASSLEAERQGTSGYTF. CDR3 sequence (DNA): TGTGCCAGCAGCTTAGAAGCAGAACGACAGGGGACAAGTGGCTACACCTTC.

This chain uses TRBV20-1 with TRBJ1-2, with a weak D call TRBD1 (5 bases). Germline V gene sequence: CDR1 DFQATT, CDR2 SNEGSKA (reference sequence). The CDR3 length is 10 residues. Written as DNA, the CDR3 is TGCGGGGCCAGTTCCGGGGGCTACACCTTC. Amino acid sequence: CGASSGGYTF.

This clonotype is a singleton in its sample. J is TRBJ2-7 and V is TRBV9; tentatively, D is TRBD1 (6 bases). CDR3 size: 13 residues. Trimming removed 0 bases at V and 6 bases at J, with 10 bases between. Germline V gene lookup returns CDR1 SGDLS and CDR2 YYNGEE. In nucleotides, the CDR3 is TGTGCCAGCAGCGTAGTGATAGGGGGCGAGCAGTACTTC. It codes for CASSVVIGGEQYF.

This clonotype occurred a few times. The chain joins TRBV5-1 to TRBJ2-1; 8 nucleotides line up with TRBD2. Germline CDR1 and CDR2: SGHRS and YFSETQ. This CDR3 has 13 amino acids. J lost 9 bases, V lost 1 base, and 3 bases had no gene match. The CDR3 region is CASSLSGSTEQFF. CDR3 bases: TGCGCCAGCAGCTTGAGCGGGAGCACTGAGCAGTTCTTC.